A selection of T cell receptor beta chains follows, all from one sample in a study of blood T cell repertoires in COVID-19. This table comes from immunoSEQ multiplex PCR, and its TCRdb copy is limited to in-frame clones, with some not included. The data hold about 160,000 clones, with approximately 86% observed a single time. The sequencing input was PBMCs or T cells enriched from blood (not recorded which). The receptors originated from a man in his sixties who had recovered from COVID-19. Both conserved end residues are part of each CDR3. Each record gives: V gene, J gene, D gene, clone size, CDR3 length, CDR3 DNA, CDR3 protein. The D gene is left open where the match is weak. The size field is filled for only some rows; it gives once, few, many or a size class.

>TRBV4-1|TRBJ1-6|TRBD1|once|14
TGCGCCAGCAGCCAAACAGGGGGCAATTCACCCCTCCACTTT
CASSQTGGNSPLHF
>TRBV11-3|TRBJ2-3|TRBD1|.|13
TGTGCCAGCAGCTTGGGACAGGGATATACGCAGTATTTT
CASSLGQGYTQYF
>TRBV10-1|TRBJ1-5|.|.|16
TGCGCCAGCAGTGAGTCCCCGGTAAGTGTTTGTCAGCCCCAGCATTTT
CASSESPVSVCQPQHF
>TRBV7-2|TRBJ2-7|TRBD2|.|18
TGTGCCAGCAGCTTAGCCGGGACTAGCGGGGGGATGACCTACGAGCAGTACTTC
CASSLAGTSGGMTYEQYF
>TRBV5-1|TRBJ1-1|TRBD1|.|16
TGCGCCAGCAGCTTTGACAGGGAATCTACGAACACTGAAGCTTTCTTT
CASSFDRESTNTEAFF
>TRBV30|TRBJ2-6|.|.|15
TGTGCCTGGAGTGTATCGGGATATGGGGCCAACGTCCTGACTTTC
CAWSVSGYGANVLTF
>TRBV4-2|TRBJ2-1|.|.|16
TGTGCCAGCAGCCAAGATCTAGCAAGCTCCTACAATGAGCAGTTCTTC
CASSQDLASSYNEQFF
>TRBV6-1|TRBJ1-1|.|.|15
TGTGCCAGCAGTGAAGAGGCGGGGAGTTGGACTGAAGCTTTCTTT
CASSEEAGSWTEAFF
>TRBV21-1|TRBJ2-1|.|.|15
TGTGCCAGCAGCAAGGGACAAAGCTCCTACAATGAGCAGTTCTTC
CASSKGQSSYNEQFF
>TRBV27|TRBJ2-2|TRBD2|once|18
TGTGCCAGCAGTGCACCCGTTCTAGCGGGAGGGATAACCGGGGAGCTGTTTTTT
CASSAPVLAGGITGELFF
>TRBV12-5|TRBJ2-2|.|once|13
TGTGCTAGTGGGAGTCCTACCACCGGGGAGCTGTTTTTT
CASGSPTTGELFF
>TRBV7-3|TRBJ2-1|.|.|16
TGTGCCAGCAGCTTAAGGGGCGGCGAGACCTACAATGAGCAGTTCTTC
CASSLRGGETYNEQFF
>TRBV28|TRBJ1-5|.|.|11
TGTGCCAGCAGTAATCCTGAGCCCCAGCATTTT
CASSNPEPQHF
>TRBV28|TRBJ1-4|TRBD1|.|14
TGTGCCAGCAGTCCGGGACAGCTTAATGAAAAACTGTTTTTT
CASSPGQLNEKLFF
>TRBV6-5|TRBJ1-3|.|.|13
TGTGCCAGCACCGGGTTCTCTGGAAACACCATATATTTT
CASTGFSGNTIYF
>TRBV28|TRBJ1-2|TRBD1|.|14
TGTGCCAGCAGTACCAGGGGGCGCGACTATGGCTACACCTTC
CASSTRGRDYGYTF
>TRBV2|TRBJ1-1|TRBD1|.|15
TGTGCCAGCAACCCAGGGGGCGCAAGGGACACTGAAGCTTTCTTT
CASNPGGARDTEAFF
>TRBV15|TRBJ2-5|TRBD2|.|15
TGTGCCACCAGCAGAGATCATACGGGGGGAGAGACCCAGTACTTC
CATSRDHTGGETQYF
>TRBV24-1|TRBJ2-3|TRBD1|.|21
TGTGCCACCAGTCATCCAACGGGACAGACAATTATAGCCCCTAGCACAGATACGCAGTATTTT
CATSHPTGQTIIAPSTDTQYF
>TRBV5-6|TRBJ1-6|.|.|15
TGTGCCAGCAGCCCAAACAAGGGGGAGAATTCACCCCTCCACTTT
CASSPNKGENSPLHF
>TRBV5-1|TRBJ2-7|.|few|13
TGCGCCAGCAGCTTGGGTTCAACATACGAGCAGTACTTC
CASSLGSTYEQYF
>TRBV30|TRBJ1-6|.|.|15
TGTGCCTGGAGTGGAGAGGGAAGGAATAATTCACCCCTCCACTTT
CAWSGEGRNNSPLHF
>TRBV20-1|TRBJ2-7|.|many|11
TGCAGTGCTGACAGTTTCCTCGAGCAGTACTTC
CSADSFLEQYF
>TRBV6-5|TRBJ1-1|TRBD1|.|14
TGTGCCAGCAGTTACACGACAGGGGTCAAAGAAGCTTTCTTT
CASSYTTGVKEAFF
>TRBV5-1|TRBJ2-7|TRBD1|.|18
TGCGCCAGCAGCCAACCTTCCGCGAGACAGGGCTACTCCTACGAGCAGTACTTC
CASSQPSARQGYSYEQYF
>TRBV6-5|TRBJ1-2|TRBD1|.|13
TGTGCCAGCAACCCTAGGACAGGTTCCGGCTACACCTTC
CASNPRTGSGYTF
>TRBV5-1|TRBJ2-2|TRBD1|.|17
TGCGCCAGCAGCTGGAGGTCGGGGACAGGGGGCACCGGGGAGCTGTTTTTT
CASSWRSGTGGTGELFF